This T cell receptor (beta chain) was captured in a study of identical twins. CDR3 length: 15 residues. Germline V gene data show CDR1 as LGHNA and CDR2 as YNFKEQ. V was clipped by 3 bases and J by 0 bases; unmatched bases: 3. One entry per CDR3 protein results from TCRdb running MiXCR on the 5' RACE reads. The sample has about 500,000 distinct CDR3 sequences; roughly an eighth are singletons. A further study also used this sample, focusing on yellow fever vaccine responses in identical twins.

The chain employs TRBV4-2 and TRBJ1-2; 8 bases agree with TRBD1. The sequenced sample was CD4+ T cells sorted from blood. This sequence was found in a woman between 18 and 29 years old in good health. CDR3 DNA: TGTGCCAGCAGCCATCCGGGACAGGCTAACTATGGCTACACCTTC. Translation gives CASSHPGQANYGYTF.